What follows are 32 T cell receptor beta chains derived from one specimen sequenced in a study of T cells in Graves' hyperthyroidism and ophthalmopathy. Template material for amplifying TCR beta CDR3 regions consisted of RNA transcripts. The primer set for the first-round RT-PCR of the TCR CDR3 was HTBI. MiXCR, run by TCRdb on the multiplex PCR reads, gives a single entry per CDR3 protein. The sample lists 300,000 to 350,000 distinct CDR3 sequences; about 20% were seen once. The specimen was blood. The source of these receptors is a woman aged 50 to 65 with Graves' hyperthyroidism.

This clonotype was counted at least ten times. This sequence joins TRBV3-1 and TRBJ2-7; D ambiguous. Germline loops: CDR1 LGHDT, CDR2 YNNKEL (reference sequence). This CDR3 region has 15 residues. V was clipped by 3 bases and J by 6 bases, with 18 bases between them. The CDR3 here is CASSQGVAPPTEQYF. The CDR3 region has the DNA TGTGCCAGCAGCCAGGGCGTAGCCCCCCCCACCGAGCAGTACTTC.

This clonotype appeared many times. The chain combines TRBV12-3 or TRBV12-4 with TRBJ2-7; D unresolved. The CDR3 extends over 11 amino acids. Trimming took 6 bases from V and 6 from J, leaving 9 bases between them. CDR3 bases: TGTGCCAGCAGCAGATATCGCGAGCAGTACTTC. This codes for CASSRYREQYF.

This clonotype was recorded at least ten times. The gene calls are TRBV6-1 and TRBJ2-1; 7 nucleotides line up with TRBD2. This CDR3 is built from 16 residues. From germline, CDR1 is MNHNS and CDR2 SASEGT. Trimming removed 6 bases from V and 4 bases from J; junction bases left unmatched: 12. The CDR3 here is CASSREAGSSYNEQFF. As DNA, the CDR3 is TGTGCCAGCAGCCGGGAAGCGGGGAGTAGTTACAATGAGCAGTTCTTC.

The genes are TRBV10-3 and TRBJ2-1; D is perhaps TRBD2 (7 bases). Germline V gene data show CDR1 as ENHRY and CDR2 as SYGVKD. This CDR3 has 11 amino acids. The germline V and J ends were trimmed by 11 bases and 8 bases, with 13 bases remaining between them. The chain's CDR3 is CASGGFYEQFF. CDR3 in DNA: TGTGCCTCGGGGGGCTTTTATGAGCAGTTCTTC.

This clonotype was seen many times. The chain links TRBV6-1 to TRBJ2-7; 8 bases line up with TRBD2. This CDR3 is 16 amino acids long. After removal of 3 bases from V and 0 bases from J, the junction contained 7 bases not matched to a gene. CDR1 MNHNS and CDR2 SASEGT come from the germline V gene. CDR3 nucleotides: TGTGCCAGCAGTGACGGGGGGGCGATTCTCTCCTACGAGCAGTACTTC. This gives the protein CASSDGGAILSYEQYF.

This clonotype has at least ten counts. The chain combines TRBV18 with TRBJ2-2, with a tentative D call TRBD1 (6 bases). Germline V gives CDR1 KGHSH, CDR2 LQKENI. The CDR3 is 12 amino acids. V was cut by 8 bases and J by 6 bases, with 10 bases left in between. DNA for the CDR3: TGTGCCAGCAGCCACAGGGCCGGGGAGCTGTTTTTT. Protein product: CASSHRAGELFF.

This clonotype was observed many times. The chain joins TRBV7-2 to TRBJ2-3, with D perhaps given as TRBD1 or TRBD2 (6 bases each). V lost 3 bases and J lost 1, with 14 bases in between. This CDR3 is built from 16 residues. Per germline, CDR1 SGHTA and CDR2 FQGNSA. The CDR3 loop reads CASSFHSEGGTDTQYF. CDR3 DNA: TGTGCCAGCAGCTTTCACTCGGAGGGGGGCACAGATACGCAGTATTTT. Full variable domain (outside the CDR3, taken from reference TRBV7-2 and TRBJ2-3): GAGVSQSPSNKVTEKGKDVELRCDPISGHTALYWYRQSLGQGLEFLIYFQGNSAPDKSGLPSDRFSAERTGGSVSTLTIQRTQQEDSAVYLCASSFHSEGGTDTQYFGPGTRLTVL.

This clonotype has a count of ten or more. The rearrangement uses TRBV3-1 and TRBJ1-5, with D uncertain. The CDR3 contains 12 residues. Germline-derived CDR1 and CDR2 are LGHDT and YNNKEL (reference sequence). V was clipped by 11 bases and J by 0 bases, with 8 bases between them. The CDR3 DNA follows: TGTGCCGCTGGAGATAGCAATCAGCCCCAGCATTTT. As protein: CAAGDSNQPQHF.

This clonotype was counted ten times or more. CDR3 amino acids: CSARGRGFDYNEQFF. CDR3 sequence (DNA): TGCAGTGCTAGAGGGAGGGGTTTTGACTACAATGAGCAGTTCTTC. The rearrangement uses TRBV20-1 and TRBJ2-1; D might be TRBD2 (6 bases). The length of the CDR3 is 15 residues. Trimming took 1 base from V and 3 from J, leaving 13 bases between them. CDR1 is DFQATT and CDR2 is SNEGSKA in the germline V gene (reference sequence).

This clonotype was recorded at least ten times. This chain uses TRBV9 with TRBJ2-1, with 7 bases lining up with TRBD2. CDR1 SGDLS and CDR2 YYNGEE come from the germline V gene. Trimming took 3 bases from V and 3 from J; bases not matched to a gene: 9. This CDR3 is built from 16 residues. The CDR3 is CASSALAAGVYNEQFF. Written as DNA, the CDR3 is TGTGCCAGCAGCGCCCTAGCGGCGGGAGTCTACAATGAGCAGTTCTTC.

This clonotype occurred a few times. V is TRBV5-5 and J is TRBJ2-3; the match to TRBD1 covers 7 bases. The germline CDR1 and CDR2 sequences are SGHKS and YYEKEE (reference sequence). After removal of 4 bases from V and 1 base from J, the junction contained 12 bases not matched to a gene. The CDR3 has 17 residues. The chain's CDR3 is CASSTQQGGWGTDTQYF. CDR3 DNA: TGTGCCAGCAGCACCCAACAAGGGGGCTGGGGCACAGATACGCAGTATTTT.

This clonotype was found a few times. The chain has TRBV3-1 and TRBJ2-4; D is unclear. CDR3 size: 12 residues. Germline assignment: CDR1 LGHDT and CDR2 YNNKEL (reference sequence). With 4 bases removed from V and 4 bases from J, the gap between germline ends came to 5 bases. CDR3 loop: CASSLTKNIQYF. The CDR3 DNA reads TGTGCCAGCAGCCTTACAAAAAACATTCAGTACTTC.

This clonotype was counted at least ten times. The V and J genes are TRBV11-2 and TRBJ2-3; 7 nucleotides align to TRBD1. Per germline, CDR1 SGHAT and CDR2 FQNNGV. Losses at the gene ends were 5 bases for V and 2 bases for J; bases not matched to a gene: 16. This CDR3 is 18 amino acids long. The CDR3 coding sequence is TGTGCCAGCAGCACGAATCCCCTTTGGACAGGATACACAGATACGCAGTATTTT. It is translated as CASSTNPLWTGYTDTQYF. The full variable domain, completed using reference TRBV11-2 and TRBJ2-3, is EAGVAQSPRYKIIEKRQSVAFWCNPISGHATLYWYQQILGQGPKLLIQFQNNGVVDDSQLPKDRFSAERLKGVDSTLKIQPAKLEDSAVYLCASSTNPLWTGYTDTQYFGPGTRLTVL.

V and J are TRBV20-1 and TRBJ1-1; 8 bases are shared with TRBD1. The V gene end was trimmed by 0 bases and the J gene end by 0 bases; junction bases not matched to a gene: 6. The CDR3 is 16 amino acids. Per germline, CDR1 DFQATT and CDR2 SNEGSKA (reference sequence). CDR3 sequence reads: CSAREWQGAMNTEAFF. DNA of the CDR3: TGCAGTGCTAGAGAGTGGCAGGGGGCGATGAACACTGAAGCTTTCTTT.

The gene calls are TRBV7-9 and TRBJ1-6; D might be TRBD1 (5 bases). The CDR3 loop spans 15 amino acids. V lost 0 bases to trimming and J lost 10 bases, with 13 bases between them. Per the germline V gene, CDR1 is SEHNR and CDR2 is FQNEAQ (reference sequence). CDR3 DNA: TGTGCCAGCAGCTTAGCGGACACCGATGGGTCACCCCTCCACTTT. Translated, it gives CASSLADTDGSPLHF.

The chain couples TRBV15 to TRBJ1-5, with TRBD1 identical over 7 bases. CDR1 is LNHNV, CDR2 YYDKDF, per germline (reference sequence). The J segment lost 7 bases and the V segment lost 1 base, leaving 4 bases of the junction unmatched. The CDR3 sequence is 14 residues long. The CDR3 sequence is CATSRVNRGQPQHF. In DNA, the CDR3 is TGTGCCACCAGCAGAGTAAACAGGGGACAGCCCCAGCATTTT.

The chain recombines TRBV5-1 with TRBJ1-4; D gene uncertain. Germline V gives CDR1 SGHRS, CDR2 YFSETQ. This CDR3 region has 16 residues. The V end was cut by 3 bases, the J end by 5 bases, with 17 bases between. This CDR3 reads CASSSGEARNNEKLFF. The CDR3 nucleotides are TGCGCCAGCAGCTCTGGGGAGGCCAGGAACAATGAAAAACTGTTTTTT.

This clonotype came up a few times. The genes are TRBV20-1 and TRBJ1-1, with D maybe TRBD1 (5 bases). The germline gives CDR1 DFQATT, CDR2 SNEGSKA (reference sequence). CDR3 size: 13 residues. In DNA, the CDR3 is TGCAGAGTATCTCAGGGATTGAACACTGAAGCTTTCTTT. This codes for CRVSQGLNTEAFF.

A word on this clonotype: A much larger clone lies one base from this, so it may be a read error. The chain carries TRBV6-1 and TRBJ2-7; TRBD1 agrees at 8 bases. Germline loops: CDR1 MNHNS, CDR2 SASEGT. This CDR3 has 14 amino acids. Trimming took 6 bases from V and 4 from J; bases not matched to a gene: 8. The CDR3 DNA follows: TGTGCCAGCAGCTCAATCGGGGACAGGTACGAGCAGTACTTC. The encoded protein is CASSSIGDRYEQYF.

The rearrangement links TRBV20-1 to TRBJ1-1, with D possibly being TRBD1 (6 bases). From germline, CDR1 is DFQATT and CDR2 SNEGSKA (reference sequence). This CDR3 is built from 15 residues. V was shortened by 0 bases and J by 1 base, with 12 bases between the two germline ends. The CDR3 spells CSARDTQGQNTEAFF. CDR3 nucleotides: TGCAGTGCTAGAGATACACAGGGTCAGAACACTGAAGCTTTCTTT.

This clonotype occurred many times. This chain links TRBV12-3 or TRBV12-4 with TRBJ1-4, with D maybe TRBD1 (6 bases). The CDR3 loop spans 15 amino acids. V was clipped by 5 bases and J by 8 bases, with 18 bases between them. CDR3 DNA sequence: TGTGCCAGCAGTCCAGATCTGGGACATCGGGAAAAACTGTTTTTT. Translation gives CASSPDLGHREKLFF.

This clonotype was picked up many times. The rearrangement joins TRBV18 to TRBJ2-2; D may be TRBD1 (5 bases). The germline gives CDR1 KGHSH, CDR2 LQKENI. Trimming cost V 3 bases and J 2 bases, with 10 bases left between them. The CDR3 contains 15 residues. The CDR3 loop is CASSPPTDNTGELFF. The CDR3 DNA sequence: TGTGCCAGCTCACCGCCGACAGACAACACCGGGGAGCTGTTTTTT. Full variable domain (outside the CDR3, taken from reference TRBV18 and TRBJ2-2): NAGVMQNPRHLVRRRGQEARLRCSPMKGHSHVYWYRQLPEEGLKFMVYLQKENIIDESGMPKERFSAEFPKEGPSILRIQQVVRGDSAAYFCASSPPTDNTGELFFGEGSRLTVL.

This clonotype was counted ten times or more. The chain joins TRBV6-1 to TRBJ2-7; 12 nucleotides match TRBD1. Germline CDR1 and CDR2: MNHNS and SASEGT. V was pared by 5 bases and J by 6 bases, with 8 bases of the junction left unmatched. This CDR3 contains 15 residues. The DNA of the CDR3 is TGTGCCAGCAGTCCCCGAGGGACAGGGGGCGGCGAGCAGTACGTC. It yields the protein CASSPRGTGGGEQYV.

There are a few counts of this clonotype. The genes are TRBV18 and TRBJ2-2; D is uncertain. With 2 bases removed from V and 0 bases from J, the gap between germline ends came to 10 bases. Germline assignment: CDR1 KGHSH and CDR2 LQKENI. The CDR3 runs 16 residues. CDR3 coding DNA: TGTGCCAGCTCACCAGCACATGGTACGAACACCGGGGAGCTGTTTTTT. Translated, it gives CASSPAHGTNTGELFF. Full variable domain (missing parts from reference TRBV18 and TRBJ2-2): NAGVMQNPRHLVRRRGQEARLRCSPMKGHSHVYWYRQLPEEGLKFMVYLQKENIIDESGMPKERFSAEFPKEGPSILRIQQVVRGDSAAYFCASSPAHGTNTGELFFGEGSRLTVL.

This clonotype was seen ten or more times. The chain links TRBV12-3 or TRBV12-4 to TRBJ1-5; D may be TRBD1 (5 bases). The CDR3 consists of 15 residues. With 3 bases removed from V and 1 base from J, the gap between germline ends came to 10 bases. The CDR3 protein is CASSFQGGSNQPQHF. CDR3 DNA: TGTGCCAGCAGTTTTCAGGGTGGGAGCAATCAGCCCCAGCATTTT.

This clonotype was observed at least ten times. V is TRBV3-1 and J is TRBJ2-1; D is uncertain. The CDR3 length is 15 residues. With 1 base removed from V and 4 bases from J, the gap between germline ends came to 11 bases. The germline CDR1 and CDR2 sequences are LGHDT and YNNKEL (reference sequence). CDR3 nucleotides: TGTGCCAGCAGCCAAGTTACAGTCTCTTACAATGAGCAGTTCTTC. Translation: CASSQVTVSYNEQFF.

This clonotype was detected only a few times. The rearrangement joins TRBV12-3 or TRBV12-4 to TRBJ1-1; D perhaps matches TRBD1 (5 bases). This CDR3 has 12 residues. V was trimmed by 8 bases and J by 10 bases, leaving 17 bases between them. CDR3 amino acids: CASGTGEGVAFF. Written as DNA, the CDR3 is TGTGCCAGCGGAACAGGTGAAGGGGTAGCTTTCTTT.

This clonotype was found many times. The V call is TRBV27, the J call TRBJ2-5, with a possible D match to TRBD2 (6 bases). Germline CDR1 reads MNHEY; CDR2 reads SMNVEV (reference sequence). The CDR3 covers 13 residues. The germline V and J ends were trimmed by 5 bases and 7 bases, with 14 bases remaining between them. In DNA, the CDR3 is TGTGCCAGCAGTGATCTAGTGGGGGGGACCCAGTACTTC. This translates into CASSDLVGGTQYF.

This chain joins TRBV5-5 and TRBJ2-1, with 8 positions matching TRBD1. Looked up from germline, CDR1 is SGHKS and CDR2 is YYEKEE (reference sequence). CDR3 length: 15 residues. Germline trimming cut 4 bases from V and 8 bases from J; bases unmatched to any gene: 11. In DNA form, the CDR3 reads TGTGCCAGCAGCCCTCGGACAGGGAGGATCGATGAGCAGTTCTTC. This gives the protein CASSPRTGRIDEQFF.

This clonotype was picked up a small number of times. The chain employs TRBV10-1 and TRBJ2-2; D is possibly TRBD2 (5 bases). The V gene's germline CDR1 is WNHNN and CDR2 SYGVQD (reference sequence). The CDR3 has 16 amino acids. With 4 bases removed from V and 5 bases from J, the gap between germline ends came to 17 bases. This chain's CDR3 is CASSGTRLAQTGELFF. The DNA for the CDR3 is TGCGCCAGCAGTGGTACGAGGCTAGCTCAGACCGGGGAGCTGTTTTTT.

The chain links TRBV5-6 to TRBJ2-2; 7 positions agree with TRBD2. The germline gives CDR1 SGHDT, CDR2 YYEEEE. CDR3 length: 15 residues. After removal of 1 base from V and 4 bases from J, the junction contained 4 bases not matched to a gene. Written as DNA, the CDR3 is TGTGCCAGCAGCTTGTTTCTAGCGGTCACCGGGGAGCTGTTTTTT. It codes for CASSLFLAVTGELFF. The variable domain in full, with the rest retrieved from reference TRBV5-6 and TRBJ2-2, is DAGVTQSPTHLIKTRGQQVTLRCSPKSGHDTVSWYQQALGQGPQFIFQYYEEEERQRGNFPDRFSGHQFPNYSSELNVNALLLGDSALYLCASSLFLAVTGELFFGEGSRLTVL.

Many counts were recorded for this clonotype. V and J are TRBV2 and TRBJ1-2; the D is unclear. In germline, CDR1 is SNHLY, CDR2 FYNNEI. V lost 3 bases and J 4 bases, leaving 15 bases between the germline ends. This CDR3 comprises 15 residues. Written as DNA, the CDR3 is TGTGCCAGCAGTGAGATGGCGGTTCCGCTCTATGGCTACACCTTC. Protein: CASSEMAVPLYGYTF. The variable domain in full, with the rest retrieved from reference TRBV2 and TRBJ1-2, is EPEVTQTPSHQVTQMGQEVILRCVPISNHLYFYWYRQILGQKVEFLVSFYNNEISEKSEIFDDQFSVERPDGSNFTLKIRSTKLEDSAMYFCASSEMAVPLYGYTFGSGTRLTVV.